This T cell receptor (beta chain) was sequenced during a study of control samples from healthy donors and cancer patients. Germline CDR1 reads LNHDA; CDR2 reads SQIVND (reference sequence). Trimming pared 4 bases from V and 0 bases from J, leaving 12 bases between. This CDR3 has 15 residues. The table came from immunoSEQ multiplex PCR; TCRdb's copy has only in-frame clones and leaves some out. The sample includes approximately 140,000 clones, roughly 90% of them seen just once. This chain connects TRBV19 to TRBJ1-2; possible D gene TRBD1, 5 bases. The sample consisted of blood. This clonotype originated in a man aged 30 to 39 in good health. The CDR3 spells CASSRRDVPNYGYTF. The CDR3 DNA sequence: TGTGCCAGTAGTAGACGGGACGTACCTAACTATGGCTACACCTTC.